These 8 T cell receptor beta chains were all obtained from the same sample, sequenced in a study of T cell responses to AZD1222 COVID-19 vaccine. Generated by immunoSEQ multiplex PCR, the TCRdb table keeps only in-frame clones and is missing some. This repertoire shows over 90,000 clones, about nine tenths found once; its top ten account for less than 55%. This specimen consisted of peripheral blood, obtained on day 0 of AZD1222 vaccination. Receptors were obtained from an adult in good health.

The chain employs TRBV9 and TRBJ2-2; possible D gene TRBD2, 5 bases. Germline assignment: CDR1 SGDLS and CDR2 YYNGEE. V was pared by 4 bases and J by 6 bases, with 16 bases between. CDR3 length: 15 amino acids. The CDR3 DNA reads TGTGCCAGCAGCCCCCGAGCCGCGGAGGCCGGGGAGCTGTTTTTT. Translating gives CASSPRAAEAGELFF.

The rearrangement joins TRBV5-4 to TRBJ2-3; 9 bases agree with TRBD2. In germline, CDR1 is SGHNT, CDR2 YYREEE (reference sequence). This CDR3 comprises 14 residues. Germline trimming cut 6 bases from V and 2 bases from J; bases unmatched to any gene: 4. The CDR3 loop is CASNAGGTTDTQYF. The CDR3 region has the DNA TGTGCCAGCAATGCGGGAGGGACCACAGATACGCAGTATTTT.

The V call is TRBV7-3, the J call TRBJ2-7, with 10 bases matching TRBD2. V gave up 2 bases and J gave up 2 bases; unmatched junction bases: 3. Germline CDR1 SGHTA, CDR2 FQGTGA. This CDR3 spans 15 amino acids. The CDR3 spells CASSLGLAGAYEQYF. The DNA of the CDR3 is TGTGCCAGCAGCTTAGGCCTAGCGGGAGCCTACGAGCAGTACTTC.

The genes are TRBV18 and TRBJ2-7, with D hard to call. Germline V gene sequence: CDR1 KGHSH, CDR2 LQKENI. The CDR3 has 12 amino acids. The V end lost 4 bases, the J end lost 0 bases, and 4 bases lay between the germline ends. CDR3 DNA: TGTGCCAGCTCACTTTCCTCCTACGAGCAGTACTTC. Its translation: CASSLSSYEQYF.

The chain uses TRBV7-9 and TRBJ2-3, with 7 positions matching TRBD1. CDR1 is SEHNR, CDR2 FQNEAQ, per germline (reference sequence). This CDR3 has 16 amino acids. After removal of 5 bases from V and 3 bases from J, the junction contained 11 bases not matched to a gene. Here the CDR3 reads CASSLRQGALTDTQYF. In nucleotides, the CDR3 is TGTGCCAGCAGCCTCCGACAGGGAGCCTTGACAGATACGCAGTATTTT.

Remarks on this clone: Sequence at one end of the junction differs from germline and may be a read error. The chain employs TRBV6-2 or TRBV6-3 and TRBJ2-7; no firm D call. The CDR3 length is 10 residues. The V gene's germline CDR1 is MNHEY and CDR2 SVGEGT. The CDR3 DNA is TGTGCCAGGAGTTCCCCTGAGCAGTACTTC. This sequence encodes CARSSPEQYF.

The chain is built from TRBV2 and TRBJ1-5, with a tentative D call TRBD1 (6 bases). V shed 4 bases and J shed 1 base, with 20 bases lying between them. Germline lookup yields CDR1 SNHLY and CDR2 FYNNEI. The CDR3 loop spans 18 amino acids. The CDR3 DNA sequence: TGTGCCAGCAGTGGGACGGGTCCTCGGGGGCAGAGCAATCAGCCCCAGCATTTT. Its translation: CASSGTGPRGQSNQPQHF. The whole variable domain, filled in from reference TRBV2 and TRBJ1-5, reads EPEVTQTPSHQVTQMGQEVILRCVPISNHLYFYWYRQILGQKVEFLVSFYNNEISEKSEIFDDQFSVERPDGSNFTLKIRSTKLEDSAMYFCASSGTGPRGQSNQPQHFGDGTRLSIL.

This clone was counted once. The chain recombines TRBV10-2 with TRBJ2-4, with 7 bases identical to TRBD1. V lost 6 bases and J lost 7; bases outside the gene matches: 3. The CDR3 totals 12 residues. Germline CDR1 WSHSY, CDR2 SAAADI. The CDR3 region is CASRPGQNIQYF. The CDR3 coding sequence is TGCGCCAGCAGGCCGGGACAGAACATTCAGTACTTC.